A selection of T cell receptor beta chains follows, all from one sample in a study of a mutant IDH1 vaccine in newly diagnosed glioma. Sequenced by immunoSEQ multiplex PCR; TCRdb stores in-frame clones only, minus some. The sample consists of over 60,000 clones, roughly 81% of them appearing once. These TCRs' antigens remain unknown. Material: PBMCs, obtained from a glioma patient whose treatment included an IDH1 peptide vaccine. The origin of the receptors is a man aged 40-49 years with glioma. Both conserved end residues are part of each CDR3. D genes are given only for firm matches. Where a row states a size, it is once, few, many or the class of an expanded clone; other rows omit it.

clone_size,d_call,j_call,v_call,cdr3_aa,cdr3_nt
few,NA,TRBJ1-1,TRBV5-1,CASSLDGTEAFF,TGCGCCAGCAGCTTGGATGGCACTGAAGCTTTCTTT
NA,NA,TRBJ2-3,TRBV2,CASSLRGGRGTDTQYF,TGTGCCAGCAGCCTCCGTGGGGGGCGGGGGACAGATACGCAGTATTTT
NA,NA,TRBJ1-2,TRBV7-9,CASSLGADTYGYTF,TGTGCCAGCAGCTTAGGGGCAGATACCTATGGCTACACCTTC
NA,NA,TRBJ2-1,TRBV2,CASIYRPYNEQFF,TGTGCCAGCATCTATCGGCCCTACAATGAGCAGTTCTTC
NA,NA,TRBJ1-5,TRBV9,CASSREGQPQHF,TGTGCCAGCAGCAGGGAGGGTCAGCCCCAGCATTTT
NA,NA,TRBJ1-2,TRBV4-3,CASKVNPANYGYTF,TGCGCCAGCAAGGTTAATCCAGCTAACTATGGCTACACCTTC
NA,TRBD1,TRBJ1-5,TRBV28,CASSYPSWDRGNQPQHF,TGTGCCAGCAGTTACCCCTCCTGGGACAGGGGCAATCAGCCCCAGCATTTT
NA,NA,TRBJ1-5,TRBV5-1,CASSLMGSGQPQHF,TGCGCCAGCAGCTTAATGGGGAGTGGTCAGCCCCAGCATTTT
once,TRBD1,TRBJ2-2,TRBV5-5,CASTFGPGTANTGELFF,TGTGCCAGCACCTTTGGGCCCGGGACAGCTAACACCGGGGAGCTGTTTTTT
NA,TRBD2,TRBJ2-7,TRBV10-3,CAISESLPGGGSYEQYF,TGTGCCATCAGTGAGTCCCTCCCGGGGGGAGGCTCCTACGAGCAGTACTTC
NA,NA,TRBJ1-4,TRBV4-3,CASSQATGSTYEKLFF,TGCGCCAGCAGCCAAGCTACCGGGAGTACGTATGAAAAACTGTTTTTT
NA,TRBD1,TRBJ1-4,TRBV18,CASSRTGDNEKLFF,TGTGCCAGCTCACGGACAGGGGATAATGAAAAACTGTTTTTT
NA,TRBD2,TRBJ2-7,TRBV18,CASSPPSGSSYEQYF,TGTGCCAGCTCACCACCGAGCGGGAGCTCCTACGAGCAGTACTTC
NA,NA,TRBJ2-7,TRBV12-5,CASGNRDLPTYEQYF,TGTGCTAGTGGGAACCGGGACTTGCCTACCTACGAGCAGTACTTC
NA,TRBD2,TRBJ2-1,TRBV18,CASSPLAGGPNEQFF,TGTGCCAGCTCACCTCTAGCGGGAGGGCCCAATGAGCAGTTCTTC
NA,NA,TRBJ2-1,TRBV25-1,CASSELGRNEQFF,TGTGCCAGCAGTGAATTGGGGAGGAATGAGCAGTTCTTC
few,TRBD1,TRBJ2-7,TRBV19,CASSTGTGDYEQYF,TGTGCCAGTAGTACCGGGACAGGGGATTACGAGCAGTACTTC
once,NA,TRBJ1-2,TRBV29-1,CSGSGREGYTF,TGCAGCGGGTCGGGCAGGGAGGGCTACACCTTC
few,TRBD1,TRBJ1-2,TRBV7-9,CASSLDRVNYGYTF,TGTGCCAGCAGTCTGGACAGGGTAAACTATGGCTACACCTTC
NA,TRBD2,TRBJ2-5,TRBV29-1,CSVAAGVVETQYF,TGCAGCGTTGCCGCGGGAGTTGTGGAGACCCAGTACTTC
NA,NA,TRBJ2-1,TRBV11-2,CASSLNSARGEQFF,TGTGCCAGCAGCTTGAATAGCGCCAGGGGTGAGCAGTTCTTC
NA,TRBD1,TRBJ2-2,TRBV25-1,CASRAGTGGSGELFF,TGTGCCAGCAGGGCCGGGACAGGGGGCTCCGGGGAGCTGTTTTTT
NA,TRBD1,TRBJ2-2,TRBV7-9,CASSFWGQGNTGELFF,TGTGCCAGCAGCTTCTGGGGACAGGGTAACACCGGGGAGCTGTTTTTT
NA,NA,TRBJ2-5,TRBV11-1,CASSSRIWGETQYF,TGTGCCAGCAGCTCCAGAATCTGGGGAGAGACCCAGTACTTC
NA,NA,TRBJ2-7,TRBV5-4,CASSGPGQSREQYF,TGTGCCAGCAGCGGCCCGGGACAAAGTAGAGAGCAGTACTTC
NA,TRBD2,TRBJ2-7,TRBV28,CASSPLGSGSHF,TGTGCCAGCAGTCCCCTGGGTAGCGGGAGTCACTTC
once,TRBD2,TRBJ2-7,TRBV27,CASSPEGLAGGKQYF,TGTGCCAGCAGTCCCGAGGGACTAGCGGGGGGAAAGCAGTACTTC
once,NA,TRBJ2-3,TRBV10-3,CAINSRGTDTQYF,TGTGCCATCAATAGCCGGGGCACAGATACGCAGTATTTT
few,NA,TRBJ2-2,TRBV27,CASSWGINTGELFF,TGTGCCAGCAGTTGGGGAATTAACACCGGGGAGCTGTTTTTT
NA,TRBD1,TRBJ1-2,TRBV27,CASSPRGGGWGYTF,TGTGCCAGCAGCCCACGGGGAGGGGGCTGGGGCTACACCTTC
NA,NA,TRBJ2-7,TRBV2,CARNPPAGGTYEQYF,TGTGCCAGAAACCCCCCTGCAGGCGGTACCTACGAGCAGTACTTC
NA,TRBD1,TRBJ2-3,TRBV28,CASRGIRDSYTDTQYF,TGTGCCAGCAGGGGGATCCGGGACAGCTACACAGATACGCAGTATTTT
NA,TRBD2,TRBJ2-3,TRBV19,CASIDRTSGETDTQSF,TGTGCCTCCATCGACAGGACTAGCGGAGAGACAGATACGCAGTCTTTT
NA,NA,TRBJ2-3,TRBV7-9,CASSFGPTDTQYF,TGTGCCAGCAGCTTCGGACCGACAGATACGCAGTATTTT
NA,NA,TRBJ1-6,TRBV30,CAWSVGVGDNSPLHF,TGTGCCTGGAGTGTAGGTGTGGGGGATAATTCACCCCTCCACTTT
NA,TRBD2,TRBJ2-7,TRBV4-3,CASSQGTSGGSYEQYF,TGCGCCAGCAGCCAAGGGACTAGCGGGGGGTCCTACGAGCAGTACTTC
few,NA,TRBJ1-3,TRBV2,CASTLVGTGNTIYF,TGTGCCAGCACCCTGGTGGGCACTGGAAACACCATATATTTT
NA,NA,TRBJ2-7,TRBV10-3,CAIGAVPYEQYF,TGTGCCATCGGGGCAGTCCCCTACGAGCAGTACTTC
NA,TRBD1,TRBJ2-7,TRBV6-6,CASSRTGTGLGEQYF,TGTGCCAGCAGTAGAACCGGGACAGGACTCGGGGAGCAGTACTTC
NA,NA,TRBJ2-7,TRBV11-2,CASSFLSPKRYEQYF,TGTGCCAGCAGCTTTCTATCCCCTAAGAGGTACGAGCAGTACTTC
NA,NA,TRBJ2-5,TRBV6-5,CASSYSGRETQYF,TGTGCCAGCAGTTACTCAGGGAGGGAGACCCAGTACTTC
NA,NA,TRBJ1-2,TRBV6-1,CASGRTDKNYGYTF,TGTGCCAGCGGGCGGACAGATAAAAACTATGGCTACACCTTC
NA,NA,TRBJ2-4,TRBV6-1,CASSEVKGNIQYF,TGTGCCAGCAGTGAAGTGAAGGGTAACATTCAGTACTTC
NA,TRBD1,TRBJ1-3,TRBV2,CASIPQGAYTIYF,TGTGCCAGCATTCCACAGGGGGCATACACCATATATTTT
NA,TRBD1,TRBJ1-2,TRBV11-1,CASSLDRGRYGYTF,TGTGCCAGCAGCTTGGACAGGGGGCGATATGGCTACACCTTC
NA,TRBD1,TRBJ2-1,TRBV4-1,CASRSGTEGKWVYNEQFF,TGCGCCAGCCGTTCAGGGACAGAGGGGAAGTGGGTCTACAATGAGCAGTTCTTC
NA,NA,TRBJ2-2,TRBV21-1,CASSKPQRPSGRKGAGELFF,TGTGCCAGCAGCAAACCTCAAAGGCCTAGCGGGAGGAAAGGGGCCGGGGAGCTGTTTTTT
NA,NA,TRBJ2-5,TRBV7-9,CASKPRRETQYF,TGTGCCAGCAAGCCCCGGCGGGAGACCCAGTACTTC
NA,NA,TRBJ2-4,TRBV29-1,CSVESGEDIQYF,TGCAGCGTTGAGTCGGGCGAGGACATTCAGTACTTC
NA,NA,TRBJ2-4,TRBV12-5,CASGLGQGAKNIQYF,TGTGCTAGTGGTTTGGGTCAGGGAGCCAAAAACATTCAGTACTTC